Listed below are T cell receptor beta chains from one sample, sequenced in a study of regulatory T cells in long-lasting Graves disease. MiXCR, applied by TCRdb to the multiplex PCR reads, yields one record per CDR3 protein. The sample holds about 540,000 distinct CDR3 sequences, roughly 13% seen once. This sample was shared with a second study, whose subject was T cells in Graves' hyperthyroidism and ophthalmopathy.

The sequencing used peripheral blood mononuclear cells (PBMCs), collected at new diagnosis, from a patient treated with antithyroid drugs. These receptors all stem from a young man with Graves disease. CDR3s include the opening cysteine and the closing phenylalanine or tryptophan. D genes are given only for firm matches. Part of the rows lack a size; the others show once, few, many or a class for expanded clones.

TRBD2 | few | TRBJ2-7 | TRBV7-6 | CASSFGLAGGISYEQYF | TGTGCCAGCAGCTTCGGACTAGCGGGAGGGATCTCCTACGAGCAGTACTTC
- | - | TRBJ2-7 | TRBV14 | CASSQLRDSSSAYEQYF | TGTGCCAGCAGCCAACTGAGAGATAGTAGCAGCGCCTACGAGCAGTACTTC
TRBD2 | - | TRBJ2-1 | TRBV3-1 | CASSASASGTFKGNEQFF | TGTGCCAGCAGCGCTTCGGCTAGCGGGACCTTCAAGGGGAATGAGCAGTTCTTC
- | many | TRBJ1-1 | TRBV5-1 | CASSGDKKAFF | TGCGCCAGCAGCGGGGACAAAAAAGCTTTCTTT
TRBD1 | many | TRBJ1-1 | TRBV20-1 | CSAKRQGTEAFF | TGCAGTGCAAAGAGACAGGGCACTGAAGCTTTCTTT
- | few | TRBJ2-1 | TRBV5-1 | CASSLGVTVKDEQFF | TGCGCCAGCAGCTTGGGGGTCACCGTTAAGGATGAGCAGTTCTTC
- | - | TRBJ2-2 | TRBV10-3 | CAISEWPSGIGELFF | TGTGCCATCAGTGAGTGGCCCTCAGGGATCGGGGAGCTGTTTTTT
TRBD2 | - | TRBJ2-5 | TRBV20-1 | CSARIRGRPQQETQYF | TGCAGTGCTAGAATTCGCGGGAGGCCCCAACAAGAGACCCAGTACTTC
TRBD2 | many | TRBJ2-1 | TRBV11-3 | CASSIGTSREQFF | TGTGCCAGCAGCATCGGGACTAGCAGAGAGCAGTTCTTC
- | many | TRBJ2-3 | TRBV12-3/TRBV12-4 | CASSRIDTQYF | TGTGCCAGCAGCAGAATTGATACGCAGTATTTT
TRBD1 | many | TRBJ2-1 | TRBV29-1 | CSVETDRAGNEQFF | TGCAGCGTTGAGACGGACAGGGCTGGGAATGAGCAGTTCTTC
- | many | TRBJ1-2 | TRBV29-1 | CSSRRADGYTF | TGCAGCTCCCGGCGGGCTGATGGCTACACCTTC
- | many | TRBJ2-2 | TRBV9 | CASGMSGNTGELFF | TGTGCCAGCGGTATGAGCGGAAACACCGGGGAGCTGTTTTTT
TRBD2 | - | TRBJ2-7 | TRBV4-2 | CASSHPGTSGAGQYF | TGTGCCAGCAGCCACCCCGGGACTAGCGGGGCGGGGCAGTACTTC
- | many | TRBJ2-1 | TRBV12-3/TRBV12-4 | CASLRAGTYNEQFF | TGTGCCAGCCTTCGGGCGGGAACCTACAATGAGCAGTTCTTC
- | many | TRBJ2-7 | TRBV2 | CASSRQSYEQYF | TGTGCCAGCTCACGACAGTCCTACGAGCAGTACTTC
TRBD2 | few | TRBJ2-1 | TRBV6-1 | CASGGVAGALNEQFF | TGTGCCAGCGGGGGCGTAGCGGGAGCCCTCAATGAGCAGTTCTTC
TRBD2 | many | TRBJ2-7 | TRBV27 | CASSRRAGDGDEQYF | TGTGCCAGCAGCCGGAGGGCGGGAGACGGCGACGAGCAGTACTTC
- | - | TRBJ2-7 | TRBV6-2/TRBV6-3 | CASNLSPGSYEQYF | TGTGCCAGCAACCTGTCACCGGGCTCCTACGAGCAGTACTTC
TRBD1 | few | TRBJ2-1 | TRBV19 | CASSNRDRVNEQFF | TGTGCCAGTAGTAACCGGGACAGGGTTAATGAGCAGTTCTTC
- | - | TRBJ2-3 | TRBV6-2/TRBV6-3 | CASSEEIAHTQYF | TGTGCCAGCAGTGAAGAGATAGCCCATACGCAGTATTTT
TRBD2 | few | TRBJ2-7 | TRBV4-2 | CASSQDTGVPGLAPEQYF | TGTGCCAGCAGCCAAGATACGGGGGTTCCGGGACTAGCACCCGAGCAGTACTTC
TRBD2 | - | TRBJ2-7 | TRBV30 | CAWSFAGGPYEQYF | TGTGCCTGGAGTTTTGCGGGAGGGCCTTACGAGCAGTACTTC
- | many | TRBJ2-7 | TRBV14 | CASSQDRPYSTYEQYF | TGTGCCAGCAGCCAAGACCGGCCATATTCCACCTACGAGCAGTACTTC